These 8 T cell receptor beta chains came from one sample sequenced in a study of T cell responses to AZD1222 COVID-19 vaccine. Using immunoSEQ multiplex PCR, the repertoire was profiled, and TCRdb retains in-frame clones only, with some absent. Of 150,000 or so clones in the sample, roughly 92% were seen once. The source material was peripheral blood, sampled on day 0 of AZD1222 vaccination. Source of these receptors: an adult in good health.

The chain is built from TRBV6-5 and TRBJ1-1; 9 bases agree with TRBD1. CDR1 is MNHEY and CDR2 is SVGAGI in the germline V gene. This CDR3 contains 14 residues. Losses at the gene ends were 5 bases for V and 10 bases for J; bases not matched to a gene: 11. In DNA form, the CDR3 reads TGTGCCAGCAGTACCATACAGGGGGCTGTTGGAGCTTTCTTT. It specifies CASSTIQGAVGAFF.

The rearrangement uses TRBV27 and TRBJ1-1; possible D gene TRBD1, 5 bases. The CDR3 runs to 13 residues. Trimming cost V 4 bases and J 7 bases, with 13 bases left between them. CDR1 is MNHEY, CDR2 SMNVEV, per germline (reference sequence). CDR3 sequence reads: CASSSGTWGEAFF. The DNA of the CDR3 is TGTGCCAGCAGTTCAGGGACCTGGGGTGAAGCTTTCTTT.

V and J are TRBV5-6 and TRBJ2-1, with D maybe TRBD1 (5 bases). V lost 0 bases to trimming and J lost 4 bases, with 8 bases between them. From germline, CDR1 is SGHDT and CDR2 YYEEEE. This CDR3 is 14 amino acids long. In DNA form, the CDR3 reads TGTGCCAGCAGCTTGGTAGGGGAATACAATGAGCAGTTCTTC. Translated: CASSLVGEYNEQFF. Complete variable domain (other parts from reference TRBV5-6 and TRBJ2-1): DAGVTQSPTHLIKTRGQQVTLRCSPKSGHDTVSWYQQALGQGPQFIFQYYEEEERQRGNFPDRFSGHQFPNYSSELNVNALLLGDSALYLCASSLVGEYNEQFFGPGTRLTVL.

This chain uses TRBV4-2 with TRBJ1-1, with 7 positions matching TRBD1. Germline V lookup: CDR1 LGHNA, CDR2 YNFKEQ. V lost 2 bases and J lost 12; bases outside the gene matches: 9. The CDR3 is made up of 13 amino acids. The CDR3: CASSQTGGQVTFF. The CDR3 coding sequence is TGTGCCAGCAGCCAAACAGGTGGACAGGTTACTTTCTTT.

This clone was observed once. This chain joins TRBV10-2 and TRBJ2-5; 9 bases map to TRBD2. V lost 6 bases to trimming and J lost 4 bases; unmatched junction nucleotides: 18. CDR3 length: 18 amino acids. Germline CDR1 WSHSY, CDR2 SAAADI. This CDR3 reads CASRGVIAGEAQGETQYF. In nucleotides, the CDR3 is TGCGCCAGCAGGGGAGTGATAGCGGGAGAGGCACAGGGAGAGACCCAGTACTTC.

The rearrangement joins TRBV10-1 to TRBJ1-1; D is unresolved. The CDR3 loop spans 13 amino acids. V lost 0 bases and J 6 bases, leaving 8 bases between the germline ends. Germline CDR1 WNHNN, CDR2 SYGVQD (reference sequence). The CDR3 protein is CASSESIGAEAFF. For the CDR3, the DNA is TGCGCCAGCAGTGAGTCGATTGGTGCTGAAGCTTTCTTT.

This chain links TRBV6-5 with TRBJ2-1; 9 bases are a match to TRBD2. After removal of 2 bases from V and 8 bases from J, the junction contained 7 bases not matched to a gene. Germline loops: CDR1 MNHEY, CDR2 SVGAGI. The CDR3 contains 15 residues. CDR3 residues: CASSYQGTSWDEQFF. The CDR3 nucleotides read TGTGCCAGCAGTTACCAGGGGACTAGCTGGGATGAGCAGTTCTTC.

This clone was seen a few times. The V call is TRBV18, the J call TRBJ2-7, with D uncertain. The CDR3 totals 12 residues. CDR1 KGHSH and CDR2 LQKENI come from the germline V gene. V was clipped by 6 bases and J by 5 bases, with 11 bases between them. The CDR3 DNA is TGTGCCAGCTCGCGGAGTGGGCACGAGCAGTACTTC. Amino acids: CASSRSGHEQYF.